The next 15 T cell receptor beta chains were all read from a single sample in a study of blood T cell repertoires in COVID-19. Method: immunoSEQ multiplex PCR; TCRdb's copy keeps in-frame clones and lacks some. The data contain 72,000 or so clones, about 90% of them singletons. Sequencing was performed on peripheral blood. These receptors originate from a man over 45 with active COVID-19.

This clone was counted a single time. The chain recombines TRBV5-1 with TRBJ2-1; D is possibly TRBD1 (5 bases). Germline CDR1 and CDR2: SGHRS and YFSETQ. Trimming removed 4 bases from V and 3 bases from J, with 8 bases in between. CDR3 length: 13 residues. DNA for the CDR3: TGCGCCAGCAGCCCAGGACACTACAATGAGCAGTTCTTC. Translating it yields CASSPGHYNEQFF.

This chain connects TRBV7-9 to TRBJ1-1, with a possible D match to TRBD1 (5 bases). Deletions cut 5 bases from V and 3 bases from J, with 16 bases between. This CDR3 spans 15 amino acids. The germline gives CDR1 SEHNR, CDR2 FQNEAQ (reference sequence). CDR3 bases: TGTGCCAGCAGCCCCCCCTTTGGGGCTGACACTGAAGCTTTCTTT. It codes for CASSPPFGADTEAFF.

This CDR3 is CASSGDRANSNQPQHF. The CDR3 coding sequence is TGTGCCAGCAGTGGAGACAGGGCTAATAGCAATCAGCCCCAGCATTTT. This chain joins TRBV6-1 and TRBJ1-5; 7 nucleotides match TRBD1. The CDR3 has 16 residues. Germline V gene sequence: CDR1 MNHNS, CDR2 SASEGT. The J segment lost 0 bases and the V segment lost 4 bases, leaving 6 bases of the junction unmatched.

V is TRBV1 and J is TRBJ2-2; TRBD1, the table's D call, was not compared with the DNA. TRBV1 is listed as a pseudogene. The CDR3 loop spans 18 amino acids. CDR3 sequence (DNA): TGCACCAGCAGCCTCACAAACGTCCCGGACAGAAGGGCCGGGGAGCTGTTTTTT. It translates to CTSSLTNVPDRRAGELFF.

On this clone: The sample contains more than one DNA sequence encoding this CDR3. DNA of the CDR3: TGTGCCAGCAGCCGGGACAGGGGAACAGATACGCAGTATTTT. This codes for CASSRDRGTDTQYF. The chain couples TRBV7-3 to TRBJ2-3; 10 bases fit TRBD1. The junction had 2 bases not matched to a gene; V was cut back by 5 bases and J by 3 bases. The CDR3 length is 14 residues. Per the germline V gene, CDR1 is SGHTA and CDR2 is FQGTGA. The variable domain in full, completed from reference TRBV7-3 and TRBJ2-3, reads GAGVSQTPSNKVTEKGKYVELRCDPISGHTALYWYRQSLGQGPEFLIYFQGTGAADDSGLPNDRFFAVRPEGSVSTLKIQRTERGDSAVYLCASSRDRGTDTQYFGPGTRLTVL.

The chain uses TRBV28 and TRBJ1-1; no clear D gene. The CDR3 loop spans 13 amino acids. Trimming pared 2 bases from V and 6 bases from J, leaving 10 bases between. Germline V gene data show CDR1 as MDHEN and CDR2 as SYDVKM. The CDR3 nucleotides read TGTGCCAGCAGTTTAATCAGGCCCCCTGAAGCTTTCTTT. Protein: CASSLIRPPEAFF. Variable domain in full (rest from reference TRBV28 and TRBJ1-1): DVKVTQSSRYLVKRTGEKVFLECVQDMDHENMFWYRQDPGLGLRLIYFSYDVKMKEKGDIPEGYSVSREKKERFSLILESASTNQTSMYLCASSLIRPPEAFFGQGTRLTVV.

The rearrangement joins TRBV5-4 to TRBJ2-3; TRBD2 agrees at 9 bases. CDR3 length equals 17 residues. Germline V CDR1 and CDR2: SGHNT, YYREEE (reference sequence). V lost 1 base, J lost 2 bases, and 8 bases stayed unmatched. The CDR3 DNA is TGTGCCAGCAGCTTGAAGCAGGCGGGAGGGCCCACAGATACGCAGTATTTT. Encoded protein: CASSLKQAGGPTDTQYF. The entire variable domain, with the rest obtained from reference TRBV5-4 and TRBJ2-3, is as follows: ETGVTQSPTHLIKTRGQQVTLRCSSQSGHNTVSWYQQALGQGPQFIFQYYREEENGRGNFPPRFSGLQFPNYSSELNVNALELDDSALYLCASSLKQAGGPTDTQYFGPGTRLTVL.

The chain recombines TRBV7-2 with TRBJ2-1, with 7 bases aligning to TRBD2. Germline assignment: CDR1 SGHTA and CDR2 FQGNSA. This CDR3 has 16 amino acids. The J segment lost 11 bases and the V segment lost 1 base, leaving 14 bases of the junction unmatched. CDR3 in amino acids: CASSLEGARGSGQQFF. As DNA, the CDR3 is TGTGCCAGCAGCTTAGAAGGGGCGCGGGGTAGCGGGCAGCAGTTCTTC.

The chain has TRBV7-9 and TRBJ2-3; TRBD1 aligns across 7 bases. This CDR3 is built from 14 residues. V lost 6 bases, J lost 4 bases, and 7 bases stayed unmatched. Germline V gene data show CDR1 as SEHNR and CDR2 as FQNEAQ (reference sequence). The DNA of the CDR3 is TGTGCCAGCAGTGACAGGGCGATTGCAGATACGCAGTATTTT. Translated, it gives CASSDRAIADTQYF.

The genes are TRBV30 and TRBJ1-1; 8 nucleotides agree with TRBD1. Germline V gives CDR1 GTSNPN, CDR2 SVGIG (reference sequence). The CDR3 has 13 amino acids. With 4 bases clipped from V and 5 bases from J, the junction kept 6 bases outside the gene matches. The CDR3 sequence is CAWTRQGSTEAFF. The DNA of the CDR3 is TGTGCCTGGACCCGACAGGGGTCAACTGAAGCTTTCTTT.

V usage is TRBV28 and J usage is TRBJ2-1; D is perhaps TRBD1 (5 bases). Trimming removed 6 bases at V and 3 bases at J, with 15 bases between. The CDR3 runs 15 residues. Germline V gives CDR1 MDHEN, CDR2 SYDVKM. Here the CDR3 DNA reads TGTGCCAGCAGCCTACGACAGATTGTCTACAATGAGCAGTTCTTC. This codes for CASSLRQIVYNEQFF.

The chain recombines TRBV5-1 with TRBJ1-1; D perhaps matches TRBD1 (5 bases). The germline V gene encodes CDR1 SGHRS and CDR2 YFSETQ. There are 16 residues in the CDR3. V dropped 0 bases and J dropped 3 bases, with 15 bases sitting between them. The CDR3 loop is CASSLAQGRIDTEAFF. The CDR3 DNA is TGCGCCAGCAGCTTGGCCCAGGGTCGGATAGACACTGAAGCTTTCTTT.

The gene calls are TRBV9 and TRBJ2-7; 12 bases are a match to TRBD2. CDR1 is SGDLS and CDR2 is YYNGEE in the germline V gene. Losses at the gene ends were 6 bases for V and 3 bases for J; bases not matched to a gene: 7. This CDR3 has 15 residues. Here the CDR3 DNA reads TGTGCCAGCACCCAGACTAGCGGGAGTATCTACGAGCAGTACTTC. It yields the protein CASTQTSGSIYEQYF.

V is TRBV24-1 and J is TRBJ2-1; perhaps TRBD2 as D (5 bases). Germline-derived CDR1 and CDR2 are KGHDR and SFDVKD. V was clipped by 6 bases and J by 13 bases, with 15 bases between them. There are 12 residues in the CDR3. Here the CDR3 reads CATSSGSGRQFF. The CDR3 DNA sequence: TGTGCCACCAGTTCGGGGAGTGGGCGACAGTTCTTC.

V and J are TRBV28 and TRBJ1-1, with TRBD1 identical over 7 bases. Germline lookup yields CDR1 MDHEN and CDR2 SYDVKM. V dropped 5 bases and J dropped 4; count of bases not matched to a gene: 7. The CDR3 has 14 amino acids. CDR3 amino acids: CASSTRTGRTEAFF. The CDR3 DNA reads TGTGCCAGCAGTACCCGGACAGGACGCACTGAAGCTTTCTTT. The variable domain in full, completed from reference TRBV28 and TRBJ1-1, reads DVKVTQSSRYLVKRTGEKVFLECVQDMDHENMFWYRQDPGLGLRLIYFSYDVKMKEKGDIPEGYSVSREKKERFSLILESASTNQTSMYLCASSTRTGRTEAFFGQGTRLTVV.